Shown below are 19 T cell receptor beta chains from a single sample sequenced in a study of long-term antiretroviral therapy in people with HIV. Investigators performed immunoSEQ version v3.0 at survey level. Clones were read by immunoSEQ multiplex PCR, and TCRdb kept only the in-frame ones, dropping some. The sample has more than 25,000 clones, less than 90% seen once; the top ten hold 7% to 8%. The sample consisted of unsorted PBMCs, taken roughly 5 years before starting antiretroviral therapy. These TCRs come from a man aged 50 to 60 with HIV.

The J gene is TRBJ1-1, the V gene TRBV6-5; TRBD1 is a possible D gene (5 bases). The CDR3 covers 13 residues. The ends were cut back, 1 base at V and 7 bases at J, with 10 bases in the middle. Germline V gives CDR1 MNHEY, CDR2 SVGAGI. The CDR3 spells CASSYFGTDEAFF. CDR3 coding DNA: TGTGCCAGCAGTTACTTCGGGACGGATGAAGCTTTCTTT.

This clone was detected once. This chain uses TRBV7-2 with TRBJ2-7; tentatively, D is TRBD2 (6 bases). CDR3 size: 15 residues. In germline, CDR1 is SGHTA, CDR2 FQGNSA. Trimming cost V 3 bases and J 0 bases, with 12 bases left between them. The CDR3, as DNA: TGTGCCAGCAGCTTCCGGGGGTACCTCTCCTACGAGCAGTACTTC. Its protein product is CASSFRGYLSYEQYF.

This clone ranks as large (0.1 to 1%). The chain employs TRBV6-5 and TRBJ2-2; 9 bases align to TRBD2. The germline CDR1 and CDR2 sequences are MNHEY and SVGAGI. Trimming took 7 bases from V and 5 from J; bases not matched to a gene: 8. There are 15 residues in the CDR3. The CDR3 bases are TGTGCCAGCATTGGCGGGGGGGCGGGAACCGGGGAGCTGTTTTTT. This translates into CASIGGGAGTGELFF.

This clone has more than one count but fewer than ten. The chain uses TRBV5-5 and TRBJ1-3; no clear D. Germline CDR1 SGHKS, CDR2 YYEKEE (reference sequence). The CDR3 extends over 14 amino acids. Trimming left V 4 bases short and J 1 base short, with 9 bases between. The CDR3 DNA is TGTGCCAGCAGCCCGACTCTTTCTGGAAACACCATATATTTT. Its protein product is CASSPTLSGNTIYF.

DNA for the CDR3: TGCAGTGCGCGGCTGAACTACGAGCAGTACTTC. It codes for CSARLNYEQYF. J is TRBJ2-7 and V is TRBV20-1, with no clear D. V was cut by 6 bases and J by 3 bases, with 9 bases left in between. CDR1 is DFQATT, CDR2 SNEGSKA, per germline (reference sequence). The CDR3 extends over 11 amino acids.

This chain joins TRBV10-3 and TRBJ2-1; 7 bases are shared with TRBD1. V lost 4 bases, J lost 9 bases, and 6 bases stayed unmatched. The CDR3 consists of 13 residues. Per the germline V gene, CDR1 is ENHRY and CDR2 is SYGVKD. The CDR3 nucleotides are TGTGCCATCAGTGGTACACAGGGGAGTGAGCAGTTCTTC. Its translation: CAISGTQGSEQFF.

The chain carries TRBV11-1 and TRBJ2-5; D is possibly TRBD2 (5 bases). The ends were cut back, 6 bases at V and 5 bases at J, with 13 bases in the middle. The CDR3 contains 13 residues. The germline V gene encodes CDR1 SGHAT and CDR2 FQDESV (reference sequence). The DNA for the CDR3 is TGTGCCAGCAGGTTGTCCGGCGGGGAGACCCAGTACTTC. Translation: CASRLSGGETQYF.

The genes are TRBV7-8 and TRBJ1-1; tentative D call: TRBD1 (5 bases). This CDR3 is 16 amino acids long. V was shortened by 0 bases and J by 7 bases, with 18 bases between the two germline ends. In germline, CDR1 is SGHVS, CDR2 FQNEAQ. CDR3 in amino acids: CASSLADRQYDGEAFF. CDR3 sequence (DNA): TGTGCCAGCAGCTTAGCTGATAGACAGTACGACGGTGAAGCTTTCTTT.

The V and J genes are TRBV7-2 and TRBJ2-7; D perhaps matches TRBD1 (6 bases). Trimming took off 5 bases at V and 3 bases at J, with 14 bases between the two ends. The CDR3 covers 14 residues. Germline V gives CDR1 SGHTA, CDR2 FQGNSA. CDR3 amino acids: CASSLDRTRYEQYF. In DNA, the CDR3 is TGTGCCAGCAGCCTGGACAGAACTCGCTACGAGCAGTACTTC. Full variable domain (remainder filled in from reference TRBV7-2 and TRBJ2-7): GAGVSQSPSNKVTEKGKDVELRCDPISGHTALYWYRQSLGQGLEFLIYFQGNSAPDKSGLPSDRFSAERTGGSVSTLTIQRTQQEDSAVYLCASSLDRTRYEQYFGPGTRLTVT.

V and J are TRBV27 and TRBJ1-1; D unclear. From germline, CDR1 is MNHEY and CDR2 SMNVEV (reference sequence). Trimming removed 3 bases at V and 11 bases at J, with 16 bases between. The CDR3 runs to 13 residues. The CDR3 nucleotides are TGTGCCAGCAGTTTCTTACGAGTTGGAGTGGCTTTCTTT. Protein sequence: CASSFLRVGVAFF.

The J gene is TRBJ1-2, the V gene TRBV6-6, with D possibly TRBD1 on 5 matching bases. There are 14 residues in the CDR3. CDR1 and CDR2 from the germline V gene are MNHNY and SVGAGI (reference sequence). V was shortened by 5 bases and J by 7 bases, with 17 bases between the two germline ends. The CDR3 DNA sequence: TGTGCCAGCAGTGCCCCCGGGACCCACGGTGGCTACACCTTC. Translating gives CASSAPGTHGGYTF.

The count of this clone is one. This chain connects TRBV19 to TRBJ1-1; 11 bases fit TRBD1. V shed 5 bases and J 5 bases; nucleotides not matched to a gene: 1. The CDR3 runs 13 residues. CDR1 is LNHDA, CDR2 SQIVND, per germline (reference sequence). The CDR3 bases are TGTGCCAGTAGTGGACAGGGGGCTACTGAAGCTTTCTTT. Translating gives CASSGQGATEAFF.

This clone showed up just once. The V gene is TRBV18, the J gene TRBJ2-3; D uncertain. This CDR3 contains 12 residues. Germline CDR1 KGHSH, CDR2 LQKENI. V lost 4 bases, J lost 3 bases, and 5 bases lay in between. The CDR3 bases are TGTGCCAGCTCACTGCCGACAGATACGCAGTATTTT. Translated: CASSLPTDTQYF.

The chain recombines TRBV5-1 with TRBJ1-1; 7 bases map to TRBD1. Trimming cost V 3 bases and J 7 bases; bases outside gene matches: 3. Germline V gene lookup returns CDR1 SGHRS and CDR2 YFSETQ. The CDR3 consists of 12 residues. Here the CDR3 DNA reads TGCGCCAGCAGCTACGGGACAGATGAAGCTTTCTTT. It specifies CASSYGTDEAFF.

The chain joins TRBV23-1 to TRBJ1-5; D gene unclear. TRBV23-1 is recorded as an ORF, its role being uncertain. V lost 4 bases, J lost 0 bases, and 10 bases lay in between. The CDR3 contains 15 residues. Here the CDR3 reads CASSPQIYSNQPQHF. The CDR3 DNA follows: TGCGCCAGCAGTCCTCAGATTTATAGCAATCAGCCCCAGCATTTT.

The chain employs TRBV6-5 and TRBJ2-5; no reliable D call. The J call is in doubt because the DNA end fits TRBJ2-7 better. The CDR3 contains 15 residues. Germline-derived CDR1 and CDR2 are MNHEY and SVGAGI. CDR3 loop: CASSYEYSLEAEQYF. In DNA, the CDR3 is TGTGCCAGCAGTTACGAGTACTCCCTAGAGGCCGAGCAGTACTTC.

This chain joins TRBV5-6 and TRBJ1-1, with no clear D. Germline CDR1 SGHDT, CDR2 YYEEEE. With 0 bases removed from V and 1 base from J, the gap between germline ends came to 10 bases. The length of the CDR3 is 15 residues. The CDR3 region has the DNA TGTGCCAGCAGCTTGGAATCCAGAACGAACACTGAAGCTTTCTTT. This encodes CASSLESRTNTEAFF.

This chain connects TRBV5-1 to TRBJ2-5; the match to TRBD2 covers 9 bases. This CDR3 has 15 residues. The germline V gene has CDR1 SGHRS and CDR2 YFSETQ. J lost 4 bases, V lost 7 bases, and 11 bases had no gene match. CDR3 DNA: TGCGCCAGCTCTCATAGCGGGGGATTCACAGAGACCCAGTACTTC. As protein: CASSHSGGFTETQYF.

The chain uses TRBV6-5 and TRBJ1-2; D is unclear. Germline V CDR1 and CDR2: MNHEY, SVGAGI. V lost 0 bases, J lost 2 bases, and 10 bases lay in between. This CDR3 has 15 residues. CDR3 nucleotides: TGTGCCAGCAGTTACTCCTCCGCGGGGAACTATGGCTACACCTTC. It yields the protein CASSYSSAGNYGYTF.